The 24 T cell receptor beta chains reported below all come from one sample, sequenced in a study of blood T cell repertoires in COVID-19. Profiling relied on immunoSEQ multiplex PCR, and the TCRdb table lists in-frame clones only, not all of them. The sample has about 130,000 clones, more than 70% seen once. Sequencing was performed on peripheral blood. Source of these receptors: a human donor in a cohort sampled during active COVID-19.

This clone was recorded a few times. V usage is TRBV16 and J usage is TRBJ1-2, with no clear D. There are 14 residues in the CDR3. V was cut by 0 bases and J by 4 bases, with 9 bases left in between. Germline V gene sequence: CDR1 KGHSY, CDR2 FQNENV. The CDR3 protein is CASSQSGGTYGYTF. The CDR3 DNA follows: TGTGCCAGCAGCCAATCGGGAGGAACCTATGGCTACACCTTC.

Only a few counts were recorded for this clone. The chain is built from TRBV19 and TRBJ2-2; TRBD2 agrees at 8 bases. This CDR3 comprises 15 residues. The V and J ends lost 5 bases and 1 base, in that order; junction bases with no gene match: 3. Germline V gives CDR1 LNHDA, CDR2 SQIVND (reference sequence). The CDR3 here is CASSAGLGNTGELFF. The CDR3 bases are TGTGCCAGTAGTGCGGGACTAGGGAACACCGGGGAGCTGTTTTTT.

The chain uses TRBV7-2 and TRBJ1-2, with D possibly being TRBD1 (6 bases). This CDR3 is 15 amino acids long. Trimming removed 5 bases from V and 4 bases from J, with 17 bases in between. Germline CDR1 SGHTA, CDR2 FQGNSA. The CDR3 loop reads CASSQSSGDFYGYTF. The CDR3 region has the DNA TGTGCCAGCAGCCAGAGTTCAGGGGATTTCTATGGCTACACCTTC.

This chain connects TRBV10-3 to TRBJ1-5; D ambiguous. This CDR3 contains 13 residues. Germline loops: CDR1 ENHRY, CDR2 SYGVKD. The V and J ends lost 10 bases and 4 bases respectively, with 14 bases between them. CDR3 nucleotides: TGTGCCACCGCCAAGGCGGATAATCAGCCCCAGCATTTT. Translating it yields CATAKADNQPQHF.

The chain joins TRBV6-5 to TRBJ1-1; D is perhaps TRBD1 (5 bases). The V end lost 6 bases, the J end lost 1 base, and 15 bases lay between the germline ends. CDR3 size: 15 residues. Germline V gives CDR1 MNHEY, CDR2 SVGAGI. CDR3 DNA: TGTGCCAGCAGACCTACCACAACAGGGAACACTGAAGCTTTCTTT. It translates to CASRPTTTGNTEAFF.

As DNA, the CDR3 is TGTGCCAGCAGTGGGGACAGTAGCTCCTACAATGAGCAGTTCTTC. It encodes CASSGDSSSYNEQFF. The V gene is TRBV2, the J gene TRBJ2-1; 7 nucleotides align to TRBD1. CDR3 size: 15 residues. The V segment lost 4 bases and the J segment 0 bases; nucleotides outside the gene matches: 3. Germline V gene data show CDR1 as SNHLY and CDR2 as FYNNEI.

The V and J genes are TRBV7-2 and TRBJ2-3; tentatively, D is TRBD2 (7 bases). The CDR3 totals 18 residues. V dropped 1 base and J dropped 0 bases, with 17 bases sitting between them. Germline CDR1 is SGHTA and CDR2 is FQGNSA. The CDR3 DNA follows: TGTGCCAGCAGCTTAGTTGGACTAGGGGGGACTAGCACAGATACGCAGTATTTT. Translated, it gives CASSLVGLGGTSTDTQYF.

The V gene is TRBV5-1, the J gene TRBJ2-1; D perhaps matches TRBD2 (5 bases). Germline values: CDR1 SGHRS, CDR2 YFSETQ. The germline V and J ends were trimmed by 4 bases and 7 bases, with 9 bases remaining between them. The CDR3 runs 12 residues. The CDR3 DNA sequence: TGCGCCAGCAGCCCGACGGGAAATGAGCAGTTCTTC. It specifies CASSPTGNEQFF.

The V and J genes are TRBV19 and TRBJ2-1; 7 bases agree with TRBD2. This CDR3 is built from 16 residues. V lost 5 bases and J lost 4; bases outside the gene matches: 11. Germline assignment: CDR1 LNHDA and CDR2 SQIVND (reference sequence). CDR3 protein: CASSYLVGGGYNEQFF. DNA for the CDR3: TGTGCCAGTAGTTATTTGGTTGGGGGGGGATACAATGAGCAGTTCTTC.

The chain carries TRBV28 and TRBJ1-5; no clear D. Trimming left V 1 base short and J 9 bases short, with 7 bases between. The CDR3 covers 12 residues. Germline V gene data show CDR1 as MDHEN and CDR2 as SYDVKM. The CDR3 spells CASSLYRGPQHF. CDR3 DNA: TGTGCCAGCAGTTTATATCGGGGGCCCCAGCATTTT.

This clone was observed once. V is TRBV11-2 and J is TRBJ2-1, with 8 bases aligning to TRBD2. Germline CDR1 is SGHAT and CDR2 is FQNNGV. There are 17 residues in the CDR3. Trimming at V came to 3 bases and at J to 6 bases, leaving 13 bases not matched to a gene. The CDR3 DNA reads TGTGCCAGCAGCTTCGGCCAGGGGCTAGCGGGTAGCAATGAGCAGTTCTTC. Protein product: CASSFGQGLAGSNEQFF. The complete variable domain, with remaining parts taken from reference TRBV11-2 and TRBJ2-1, reads EAGVAQSPRYKIIEKRQSVAFWCNPISGHATLYWYQQILGQGPKLLIQFQNNGVVDDSQLPKDRFSAERLKGVDSTLKIQPAKLEDSAVYLCASSFGQGLAGSNEQFFGPGTRLTVL.

The chain joins TRBV5-4 to TRBJ2-7; D may be TRBD2 (5 bases). CDR1 is SGHNT, CDR2 YYREEE, per germline (reference sequence). V lost 2 bases to trimming and J lost 11 bases, with 14 bases between them. This CDR3 has 12 residues. The CDR3 here is CASSLDRRTEYV. In nucleotides, the CDR3 is TGTGCCAGCAGCTTAGACCGGAGGACCGAGTACGTC.

The chain's CDR3 is CASSLVAGMLTGELFF. For the CDR3, the DNA is TGTGCCAGCAGCTTAGTCGCAGGGATGCTGACCGGGGAGCTGTTTTTT. This chain joins TRBV7-8 and TRBJ2-2, with TRBD1 as a possible D gene (5 bases). V lost 1 base and J lost 5, with 14 bases in between. From germline, CDR1 is SGHVS and CDR2 FQNEAQ. The CDR3 covers 16 residues.

CDR3 in amino acids: CASNRQPGYDTQYF. The CDR3 DNA reads TGTGCCAGTAACCGGCAGCCAGGATATGATACGCAGTATTTT. This rearrangement joins TRBV19 to TRBJ2-3; D remains unclear. This CDR3 is 14 amino acids long. Germline V lookup: CDR1 LNHDA, CDR2 SQIVND (reference sequence). V dropped 7 bases and J dropped 6 bases, with 17 bases sitting between them.

The chain has TRBV6-4 and TRBJ2-2; D might be TRBD2 (6 bases). CDR1 and CDR2 (germline): MRHNA, SNTAGT. The CDR3 loop spans 17 amino acids. V lost 0 bases and J lost 0, with 11 bases in between. The CDR3 sequence is CASSDSSGPANTGELFF. The DNA for the CDR3 is TGTGCCAGCAGTGACTCTAGCGGTCCCGCGAACACCGGGGAGCTGTTTTTT.

This clone is termed medium-sized. The chain is built from TRBV27 and TRBJ1-1; maybe TRBD1 (5 bases). Germline V gives CDR1 MNHEY, CDR2 SMNVEV (reference sequence). The CDR3 contains 12 residues. Trimming pared 6 bases from V and 1 base from J, leaving 6 bases between. CDR3: CASSTGNTEAFF. CDR3 DNA sequence: TGTGCCAGCAGCACAGGGAACACTGAAGCTTTCTTT.

The chain has TRBV28 and TRBJ2-7, with 9 nucleotides matching TRBD1. The V segment lost 5 bases and the J segment 4 bases; nucleotides outside the gene matches: 9. This CDR3 is 15 amino acids long. Germline CDR1 is MDHEN and CDR2 is SYDVKM. The CDR3 region has the DNA TGTGCCAGCAGTACAACACAGGGGGCGAGGTACGAGCAGTACTTC. This gives the protein CASSTTQGARYEQYF.

The chain links TRBV4-3 to TRBJ2-4, with 7 bases lining up with TRBD2. The trim removed 4 bases at V and 8 bases at J, leaving 11 bases unmatched. CDR1 is LGHNA, CDR2 YSLEER, per germline. This CDR3 has 15 residues. The CDR3 DNA is TGCGCCAGCAGCCTCACCGGGACTACGATGGACATTCAGTACTTC. Encoded protein: CASSLTGTTMDIQYF.

The CDR3 DNA sequence: TGTGCCAGCAGTCCGTGGACTAGCGGGGGGAGCAATGAGCAGTTCTTC. Its translation is CASSPWTSGGSNEQFF. The rearrangement links TRBV2 to TRBJ2-1, with TRBD2 identical over 14 bases. The V and J ends lost 5 bases and 6 bases, in that order; junction bases with no gene match: 6. Germline V gene data show CDR1 as SNHLY and CDR2 as FYNNEI. CDR3 length: 16 amino acids.

V and J are TRBV7-3 and TRBJ1-4; TRBD1 might be the D (6 bases). Trimming took off 5 bases at V and 5 bases at J, with 15 bases between the two ends. CDR1 is SGHTA, CDR2 FQGTGA, per germline. The CDR3 has 15 amino acids. CDR3 sequence (DNA): TGTGCCAGCAGCCCCGGGGGGGCGGTAAATGAAAAACTGTTTTTT. It translates to CASSPGGAVNEKLFF.

Notes on this clone: Other nucleotide sequences from this sample produce the same CDR3. The chain uses TRBV5-1 and TRBJ1-1; D not certain. Germline CDR1 and CDR2: SGHRS and YFSETQ. The CDR3 covers 14 residues. Trimming removed 0 bases at V and 1 base at J, with 7 bases between. The CDR3 bases are TGCGCCAGCAGCTTGGTCGCGGAGAACACTGAAGCTTTCTTT. It codes for CASSLVAENTEAFF.

This chain connects TRBV6-5 to TRBJ2-4; D is unclear. The ends were cut back, 5 bases at V and 8 bases at J, with 7 bases in the middle. Germline CDR1 is MNHEY and CDR2 is SVGAGI. CDR3 length equals 11 residues. The CDR3 bases are TGTGCCAGCAGTCCGGGTTACATTCAGTACTTC. Protein: CASSPGYIQYF.

V and J are TRBV11-2 and TRBJ2-7; D possibly corresponds to TRBD2 (5 bases). The CDR3 has 13 residues. Germline CDR1 reads SGHAT; CDR2 reads FQNNGV. V was clipped by 5 bases and J by 6 bases, with 14 bases between them. Here the CDR3 reads CASSPETSLEQYV. In DNA, the CDR3 is TGTGCCAGCAGCCCAGAAACTAGTCTCGAGCAGTACGTC.

The chain recombines TRBV7-2 with TRBJ1-2; D not certain. From germline, CDR1 is SGHTA and CDR2 FQGNSA. With 4 bases removed from V and 4 bases from J, the gap between germline ends came to 4 bases. The CDR3 contains 11 residues. The CDR3 reads CASSSGYGYTF. Here the CDR3 DNA reads TGTGCCAGCAGCTCGGGCTATGGCTACACCTTC.